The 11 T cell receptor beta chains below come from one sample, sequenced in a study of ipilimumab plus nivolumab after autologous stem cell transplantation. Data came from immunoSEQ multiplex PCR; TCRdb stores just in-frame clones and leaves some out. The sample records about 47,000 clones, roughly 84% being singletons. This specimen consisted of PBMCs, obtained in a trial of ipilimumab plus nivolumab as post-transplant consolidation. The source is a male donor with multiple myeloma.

CDR3 loop: CASSLGGTSYEQYF. CDR3 bases: TGCGCCAGCAGCTTGGGCGGGACCTCCTACGAGCAGTACTTC. The chain joins TRBV5-1 to TRBJ2-7, with a tentative D call TRBD2 (6 bases). Germline V gene data show CDR1 as SGHRS and CDR2 as YFSETQ. V was trimmed by 0 bases and J by 0 bases, leaving 7 bases between them. The CDR3 has 14 residues. Full variable domain (remainder filled in from reference TRBV5-1 and TRBJ2-7): KAGVTQTPRYLIKTRGQQVTLSCSPISGHRSVSWYQQTPGQGLQFLFEYFSETQRNKGNFPGRFSGRQFSNSRSEMNVSTLELGDSALYLCASSLGGTSYEQYFGPGTRLTVT.

CDR3: CSVGSGPEAFF. The CDR3 nucleotides are TGCAGCGTTGGTTCGGGGCCTGAAGCTTTCTTT. The chain links TRBV29-1 to TRBJ1-1; possible D gene TRBD1, 5 bases. Germline lookup yields CDR1 SQVTM and CDR2 ANQGSEA. This CDR3 is built from 11 residues. Trimming removed 4 bases at V and 6 bases at J, with 9 bases between. Based on the CDR3 plus reference TRBV29-1 and TRBJ1-1, the full variable domain is SAVISQKPSRDICQRGTSLTIQCQVDSQVTMMFWYRQQPGQSLTLIATANQGSEATYESGFVIDKFPISRPNLTFSTLTVSNMSPEDSSIYLCSVGSGPEAFFGQGTRLTVV.

CDR3 in DNA: TGTGCCAGCAGTTATCGGAGGGCGTCCTACAATGAGCAGTTCTTC. Encoded protein: CASSYRRASYNEQFF. The chain is built from TRBV6-5 and TRBJ2-1; TRBD2 might be the D (6 bases). Between the trimmed V and J ends, which lost 3 bases and 1 base, there was a span of 10 bases. Germline V gene lookup returns CDR1 MNHEY and CDR2 SVGAGI. This CDR3 has 15 residues.

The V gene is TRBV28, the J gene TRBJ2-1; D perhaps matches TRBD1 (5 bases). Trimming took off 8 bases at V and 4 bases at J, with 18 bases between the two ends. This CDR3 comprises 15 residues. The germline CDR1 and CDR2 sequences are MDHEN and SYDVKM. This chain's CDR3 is CASYSYRPPYNEQFF. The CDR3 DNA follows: TGTGCCAGCTATTCGTACAGGCCGCCATACAATGAGCAGTTCTTC.

In nucleotides, the CDR3 is TGTGCCAGCAGTTTCGACAGGGGGGTCTACGAGCAGTACTTC. Its protein is CASSFDRGVYEQYF. This chain links TRBV27 with TRBJ2-7; 9 bases agree with TRBD1. The V gene's germline CDR1 is MNHEY and CDR2 SMNVEV (reference sequence). The CDR3 is 14 amino acids. V lost 3 bases and J lost 3; bases outside the gene matches: 3.

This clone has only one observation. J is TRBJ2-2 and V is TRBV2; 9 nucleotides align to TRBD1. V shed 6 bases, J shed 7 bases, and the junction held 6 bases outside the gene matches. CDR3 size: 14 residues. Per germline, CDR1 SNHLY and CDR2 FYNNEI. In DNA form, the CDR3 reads TGTGCCAGCAGCCGGGACAGGGATGACGGGGAGCTGTTTTTT. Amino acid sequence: CASSRDRDDGELFF.

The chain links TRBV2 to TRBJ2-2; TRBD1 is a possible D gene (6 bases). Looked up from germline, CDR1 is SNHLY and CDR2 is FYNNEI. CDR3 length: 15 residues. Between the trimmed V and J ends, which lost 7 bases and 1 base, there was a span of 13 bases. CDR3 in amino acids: CASNKGRGNTGELFF. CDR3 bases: TGTGCCAGCAACAAAGGCAGGGGGAACACCGGGGAGCTGTTTTTT.

For the CDR3, the DNA is TGTGCCATCAGTGAGAGGACAGGGGGGGAAGAGACCCAGTACTTC. It translates to CAISERTGGEETQYF. The V call is TRBV10-3, the J call TRBJ2-5; the match to TRBD1 covers 10 bases. The CDR3 spans 15 residues. CDR1 and CDR2 (germline): ENHRY, SYGVKD. J gave up 3 bases and V 2 bases, and 3 bases lay outside the gene matches.

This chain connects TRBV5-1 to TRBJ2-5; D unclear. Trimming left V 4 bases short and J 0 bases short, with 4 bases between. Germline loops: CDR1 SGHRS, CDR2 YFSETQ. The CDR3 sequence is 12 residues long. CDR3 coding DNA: TGCGCCAGCAGCCTGTACCAAGAGACCCAGTACTTC. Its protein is CASSLYQETQYF.

The CDR3 DNA reads as TGTGCCAGCAGCTTCCGACTAGCGACAGATACGCAGTATTTT. Protein sequence: CASSFRLATDTQYF. The V call is TRBV11-1, the J call TRBJ2-3; 8 nucleotides match TRBD2. The CDR3 spans 14 residues. Germline assignment: CDR1 SGHAT and CDR2 FQDESV (reference sequence). Losses at the gene ends were 3 bases for V and 3 bases for J; bases not matched to a gene: 2.

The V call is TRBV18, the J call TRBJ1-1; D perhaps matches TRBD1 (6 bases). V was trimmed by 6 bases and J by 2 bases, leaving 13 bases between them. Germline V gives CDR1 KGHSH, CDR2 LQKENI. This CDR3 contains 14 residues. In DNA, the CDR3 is TGTGCCAGCTCTCTGGACAGCAGCAACACTGAAGCTTTCTTT. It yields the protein CASSLDSSNTEAFF.